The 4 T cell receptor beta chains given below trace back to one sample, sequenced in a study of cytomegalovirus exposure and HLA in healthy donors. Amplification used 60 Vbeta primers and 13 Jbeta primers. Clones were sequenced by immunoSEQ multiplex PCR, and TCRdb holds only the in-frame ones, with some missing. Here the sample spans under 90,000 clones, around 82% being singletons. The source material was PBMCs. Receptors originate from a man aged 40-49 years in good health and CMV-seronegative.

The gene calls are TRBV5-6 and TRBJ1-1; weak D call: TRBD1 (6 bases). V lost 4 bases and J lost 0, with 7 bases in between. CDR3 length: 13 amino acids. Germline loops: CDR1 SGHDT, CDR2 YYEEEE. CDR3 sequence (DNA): TGTGCCAGCAGCCGGACAGTGAACACTGAAGCTTTCTTT. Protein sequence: CASSRTVNTEAFF.

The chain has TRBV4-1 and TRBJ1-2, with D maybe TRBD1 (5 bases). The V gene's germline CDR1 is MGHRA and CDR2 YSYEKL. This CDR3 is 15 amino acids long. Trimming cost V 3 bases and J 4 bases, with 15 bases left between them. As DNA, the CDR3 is TGCGCCAGCAGCCAGGCTCTAGGGGTACCCTATGGCTACACCTTC. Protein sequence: CASSQALGVPYGYTF.

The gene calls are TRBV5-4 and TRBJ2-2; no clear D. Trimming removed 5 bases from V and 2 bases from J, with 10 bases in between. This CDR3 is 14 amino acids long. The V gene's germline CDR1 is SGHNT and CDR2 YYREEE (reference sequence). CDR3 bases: TGTGCCAGCAGTAGTATCCTAAACACCGGGGAGCTGTTTTTT. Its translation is CASSSILNTGELFF.

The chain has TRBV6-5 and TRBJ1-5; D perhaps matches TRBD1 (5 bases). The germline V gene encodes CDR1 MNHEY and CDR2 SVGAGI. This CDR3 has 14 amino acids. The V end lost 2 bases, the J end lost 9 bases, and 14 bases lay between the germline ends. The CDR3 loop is CASSYAGPRLPQHF. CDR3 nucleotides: TGTGCCAGCAGTTACGCGGGGCCCCGACTGCCCCAGCATTTT.